Below, one T cell receptor (beta chain) is given with its context. Its antigen is as yet unknown. This specimen belongs to a study of beta chain features in type 1 diabetes. Study observations and caveats: A pattern of fewer insertions and more deletions at VDJ junctions was seen in type 1 diabetes patients. For Type 1 diabetes patients, all four CD4+ subsets carried TCRB CDR3s that were moderately but significantly shorter.

CDR1 and CDR2 from the germline V gene are MNHNY and SVGAGI (reference sequence). V lost 6 bases and J lost 9, with 15 bases in between. CDR3 length: 13 amino acids. Expressed TCRB transcripts got sequenced, as all isolated RNA was reverse transcribed. Method: immunoSEQ multiplex PCR; TCRdb's copy keeps in-frame clones and lacks some. This table holds some 370,000 clones, 8.5% to 10% found once. Sequences were obtained from central memory CD4+ T cells from blood. The sequence was obtained from a man aged 25-45 years with type 1 diabetes. V and J are TRBV6-6 and TRBJ1-5; D is uncertain. CDR3 in DNA: TGTGCCAGCAGATACGGACGGGAAGGGCCCCAGCATTTT. It translates to CASRYGREGPQHF.